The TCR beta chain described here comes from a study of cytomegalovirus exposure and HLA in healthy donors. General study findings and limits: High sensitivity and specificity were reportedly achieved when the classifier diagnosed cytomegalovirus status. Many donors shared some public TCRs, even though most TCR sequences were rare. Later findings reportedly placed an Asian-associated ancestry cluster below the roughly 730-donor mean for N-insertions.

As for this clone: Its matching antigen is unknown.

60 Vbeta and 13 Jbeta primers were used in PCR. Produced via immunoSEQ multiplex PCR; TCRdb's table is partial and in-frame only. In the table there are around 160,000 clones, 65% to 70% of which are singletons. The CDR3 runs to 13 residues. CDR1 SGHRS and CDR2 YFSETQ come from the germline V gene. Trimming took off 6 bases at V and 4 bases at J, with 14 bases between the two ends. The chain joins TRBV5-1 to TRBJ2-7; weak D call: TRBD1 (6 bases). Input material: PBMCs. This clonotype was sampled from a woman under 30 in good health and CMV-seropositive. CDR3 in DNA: TGCGCCAGCATGCCAGGGGCCGGGTACGAGCAGTACTTC. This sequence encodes CASMPGAGYEQYF.